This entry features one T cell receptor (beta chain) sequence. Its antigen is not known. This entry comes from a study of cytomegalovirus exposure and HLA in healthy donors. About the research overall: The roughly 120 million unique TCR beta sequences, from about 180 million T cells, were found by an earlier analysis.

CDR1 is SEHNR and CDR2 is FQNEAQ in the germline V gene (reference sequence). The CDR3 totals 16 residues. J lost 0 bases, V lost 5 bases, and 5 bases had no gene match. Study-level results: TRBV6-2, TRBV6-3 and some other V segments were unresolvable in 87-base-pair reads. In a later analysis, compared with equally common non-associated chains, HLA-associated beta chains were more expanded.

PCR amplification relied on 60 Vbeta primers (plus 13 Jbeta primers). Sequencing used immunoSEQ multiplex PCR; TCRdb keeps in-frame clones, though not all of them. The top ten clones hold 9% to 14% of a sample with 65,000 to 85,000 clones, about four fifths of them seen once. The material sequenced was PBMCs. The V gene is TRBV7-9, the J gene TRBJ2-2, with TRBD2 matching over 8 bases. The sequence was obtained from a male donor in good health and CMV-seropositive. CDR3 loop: CASSLTGLANTGELFF. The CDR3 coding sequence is TGTGCCAGCAGCCTTACGGGACTAGCGAACACCGGGGAGCTGTTTTTT.